Sequencing of this T cell receptor (beta chain) was carried out in a study of blood T cell repertoires in COVID-19. Study details: T cells, B-cell-depleted T cells, or PBMCs provided the cDNA or gDNA that served as material.

Produced via immunoSEQ multiplex PCR; TCRdb's table is partial and in-frame only. The sample holds roughly 56,000 clones, around four fifths seen once. The germline V gene has CDR1 LGHDT and CDR2 YNNKEL (reference sequence). V lost 3 bases, J lost 9 bases, and 12 bases lay in between. This CDR3 spans 14 amino acids. This chain uses TRBV3-1 (or the pseudogene TRBV3-2) with TRBJ1-6; no definite D call. The specimen sequenced was peripheral blood. This TCR came from a man in his 70s with acute or convalescent COVID-19. Here the CDR3 DNA reads TGTGCCAGCAGCCACCGAGGGTGGGCTTCACCCCTCCACTTT. Encoded protein: CASSHRGWASPLHF.